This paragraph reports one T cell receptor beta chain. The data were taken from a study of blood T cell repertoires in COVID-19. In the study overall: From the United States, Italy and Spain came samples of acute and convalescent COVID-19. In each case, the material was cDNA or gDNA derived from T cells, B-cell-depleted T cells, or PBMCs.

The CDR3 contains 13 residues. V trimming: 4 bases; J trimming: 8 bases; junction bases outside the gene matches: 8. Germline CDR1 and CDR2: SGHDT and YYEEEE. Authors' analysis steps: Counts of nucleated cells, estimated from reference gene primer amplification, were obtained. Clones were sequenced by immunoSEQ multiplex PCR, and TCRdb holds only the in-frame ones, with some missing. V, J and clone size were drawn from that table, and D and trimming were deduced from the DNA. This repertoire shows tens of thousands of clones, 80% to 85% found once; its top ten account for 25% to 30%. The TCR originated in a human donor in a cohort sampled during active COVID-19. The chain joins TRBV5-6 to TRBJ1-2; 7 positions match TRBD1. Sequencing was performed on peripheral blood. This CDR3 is CASSPPSGGGYTF. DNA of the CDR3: TGTGCCAGCAGCCCACCCTCAGGGGGGGGCTACACCTTC.